The 17 T cell receptor beta chains below were found in one sample sequenced in a study of tumor-infiltrating lymphocytes in localized non-small cell lung cancer. Using immunoSEQ multiplex PCR, the repertoire was profiled, and TCRdb retains in-frame clones only, with some absent. The data contain roughly 15,000 clones, about 71% of them singletons. Sequenced: uninvolved lung tissue not adjacent to the tumor. The receptors derive from a human donor with non-small cell lung cancer.

In its sample, this clone was seen once. The J gene is TRBJ2-7, the V gene TRBV19; TRBD2 agrees at 9 bases. Trimming cost V 5 bases and J 0 bases; bases outside gene matches: 5. The CDR3 extends over 15 amino acids. Germline V lookup: CDR1 LNHDA, CDR2 SQIVND (reference sequence). The CDR3 coding sequence is TGTGCCAGTAGTTGGACTAGCGAAAGCTCCTACGAGCAGTACTTC. This encodes CASSWTSESSYEQYF.

This clone was counted a few times. The V and J genes are TRBV6-1 and TRBJ2-3; TRBD1 might be the D (5 bases). The CDR3 has 14 residues. Germline lookup yields CDR1 MNHNS and CDR2 SASEGT. V lost 3 bases and J lost 2, with 9 bases in between. Written as DNA, the CDR3 is TGTGCCAGCAGTGATCAGGGAAACACAGATACGCAGTATTTT. Its translation: CASSDQGNTDTQYF.

This chain links TRBV7-2 with TRBJ2-7; weak D call: TRBD1 (5 bases). CDR1 is SGHTA, CDR2 FQGNSA, per germline. V dropped 3 bases and J dropped 3 bases, with 9 bases sitting between them. The CDR3 extends over 13 amino acids. CDR3 sequence (DNA): TGTGCCAGCAGCTTGTACAGGTTCTACGAGCAGTACTTC. Translated: CASSLYRFYEQYF.

This clone was observed a handful of times. This chain uses TRBV5-1 with TRBJ1-1; 8 bases fit TRBD1. V lost 4 bases, J lost 11 bases, and 13 bases stayed unmatched. The germline V gene encodes CDR1 SGHRS and CDR2 YFSETQ. CDR3 length: 14 amino acids. The CDR3 reads CASSRKDRETLAFF. The CDR3 nucleotides are TGCGCCAGCAGCAGGAAGGACAGGGAAACTTTGGCTTTCTTT.

The chain employs TRBV6-6 and TRBJ1-4; D remains unclear. In germline, CDR1 is MNHNY, CDR2 SVGAGI (reference sequence). V was pared by 5 bases and J by 5 bases, with 12 bases between. CDR3 size: 14 residues. The CDR3 here is CASSHPFGNEKLFF. For the CDR3, the DNA is TGTGCCAGCAGTCACCCCTTCGGAAATGAAAAACTGTTTTTT.

This chain links TRBV5-1 with TRBJ1-1; D is possibly TRBD1 (5 bases). The CDR3 has 14 residues. The ends were cut back, 2 bases at V and 1 base at J, with 9 bases in the middle. Germline lookup yields CDR1 SGHRS and CDR2 YFSETQ. DNA of the CDR3: TGCGCCAGCAGCTTAATAGGACAGAACACTGAAGCTTTCTTT. The encoded protein is CASSLIGQNTEAFF.

CDR3 region: CAWSIQIQETQYF. CDR3 in DNA: TGTGCCTGGAGTATACAGATCCAAGAGACCCAGTACTTC. The chain combines TRBV30 with TRBJ2-5; D is undetermined. The CDR3 is 13 amino acids. V shed 2 bases and J shed 1 base, with 8 bases lying between them. Per germline, CDR1 GTSNPN and CDR2 SVGIG (reference sequence). Supplemented by reference TRBV30 and TRBJ2-5, the full variable domain reads SQTIHQWPATLVQPVGSPLSLECTVEGTSNPNLYWYRQAAGRGLQLLFYSVGIGQISSEVPQNLSASRPQDRQFILSSKKLLLSDSGFYLCAWSIQIQETQYFGPGTRLLVL.

This clone was seen a few times. The chain couples TRBV27 to TRBJ2-7, with D perhaps given as TRBD1 or TRBD2 (6 bases each). The V end was cut by 3 bases, the J end by 5 bases, with 11 bases between. This CDR3 region has 13 residues. Germline V gene lookup returns CDR1 MNHEY and CDR2 SMNVEV (reference sequence). The CDR3 sequence is CASSFFGGHEQYV. CDR3 sequence (DNA): TGTGCCAGCAGTTTTTTCGGGGGCCACGAGCAGTACGTC.

This chain joins TRBV6-1 and TRBJ1-6; no clear D. V lost 6 bases and J 9 bases, leaving 12 bases between the germline ends. CDR1 is MNHNS, CDR2 SASEGT, per germline. The CDR3 runs 13 residues. CDR3 in amino acids: CASRREDGSPLHF. The CDR3, as DNA: TGTGCCAGCAGAAGAGAGGACGGTTCACCCCTCCACTTT.

This clone showed up just a few times. This chain joins TRBV7-9 and TRBJ1-1; D gene unclear. This CDR3 is built from 16 residues. The germline V and J ends were trimmed by 8 bases and 0 bases, with 19 bases remaining between them. The V gene's germline CDR1 is SEHNR and CDR2 FQNEAQ (reference sequence). The CDR3 region is CASLAPKGIMNTEAFF. In DNA, the CDR3 is TGTGCCAGCTTAGCCCCAAAAGGCATCATGAACACTGAAGCTTTCTTT.

The rearrangement uses TRBV4-3 and TRBJ1-6, with D perhaps matching TRBD1 (6 bases). CDR1 and CDR2 from the germline V gene are LGHNA and YSLEER. V lost 0 bases and J 7 bases, leaving 13 bases between the germline ends. This CDR3 has 16 residues. This CDR3 reads CASSQDFNRENSPLHF. The DNA of the CDR3 is TGCGCCAGCAGCCAAGATTTCAACAGGGAAAATTCACCCCTCCACTTT.

As to this clone: The junction does not match germline at one end; this may be a read error. J is TRBJ2-7 and V is TRBV7-6; TRBD2 aligns across 9 bases. The length of the CDR3 is 13 residues. Looked up from germline, CDR1 is SGHVS and CDR2 is FNYEAQ. The CDR3 nucleotides read TGTGCCAGCAGCCCCGGGACTAGCTCGTGGTTGCACTTC. As protein: CASSPGTSSWLHF.

The chain uses TRBV2 and TRBJ2-7; no definite D call. Germline loops: CDR1 SNHLY, CDR2 FYNNEI. The V and J ends lost 7 bases and 1 base respectively, with 14 bases between them. There are 14 residues in the CDR3. The CDR3 bases are TGTGCCAGCAAAATCAGGAGCAGTTCCTACGAGCAGTACTTC. Its translation: CASKIRSSSYEQYF.

The rearrangement links TRBV7-8 to TRBJ2-5; D is ambiguous. Germline V lookup: CDR1 SGHVS, CDR2 FQNEAQ. This CDR3 region has 15 residues. Trimming shortened V by 7 bases and J by 5 bases, and 20 bases separated the two germline ends. The CDR3 sequence is CASTSLELTGETQYF. The CDR3 DNA reads TGTGCCAGCACCTCTCTAGAGCTAACCGGCGAGACCCAGTACTTC.

This clone showed up just once. This sequence joins TRBV9 and TRBJ2-1, with D tentatively TRBD2 (6 bases). The V end was cut by 2 bases, the J end by 7 bases, with 13 bases between. The CDR3 spans 14 residues. CDR1 and CDR2 from the germline V gene are SGDLS and YYNGEE. CDR3 region: CASSVRDSPNEQFF. CDR3 bases: TGTGCCAGCAGCGTCCGGGACTCACCGAATGAGCAGTTCTTC.

The rearrangement uses TRBV5-8 and TRBJ1-2; no definite D call. Germline CDR1 reads SGHTS; CDR2 reads YDEGEE. V shed 0 bases and J shed 2 bases, with 8 bases lying between them. The CDR3 runs 14 residues. The CDR3 loop is CASSLDQENYGYTF. CDR3 coding DNA: TGTGCCAGCAGCTTGGATCAGGAGAACTATGGCTACACCTTC.

The chain uses TRBV29-1 and TRBJ2-7; 9 bases agree with TRBD1. Germline assignment: CDR1 SQVTM and CDR2 ANQGSEA. Trimming removed 5 bases from V and 3 bases from J; junction bases left unmatched: 5. The CDR3 has 13 amino acids. Here the CDR3 DNA reads TGCAGCGTTCGGACAGGGGACCTCTACGAGCAGTACTTC. Amino acid sequence: CSVRTGDLYEQYF.